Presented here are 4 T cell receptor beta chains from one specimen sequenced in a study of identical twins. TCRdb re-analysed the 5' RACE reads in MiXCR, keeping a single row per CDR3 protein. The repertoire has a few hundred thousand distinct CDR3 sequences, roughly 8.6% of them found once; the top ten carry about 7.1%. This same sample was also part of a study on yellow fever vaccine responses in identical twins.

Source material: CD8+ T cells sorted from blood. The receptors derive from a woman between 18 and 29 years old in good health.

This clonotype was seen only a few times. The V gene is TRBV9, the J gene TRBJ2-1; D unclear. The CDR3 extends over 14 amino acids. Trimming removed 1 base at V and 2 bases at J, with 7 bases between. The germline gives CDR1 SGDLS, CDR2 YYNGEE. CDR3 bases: TGTGCCAGCAGCGTAACAGCCACCTACAATGAGCAGTTCTTC. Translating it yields CASSVTATYNEQFF.

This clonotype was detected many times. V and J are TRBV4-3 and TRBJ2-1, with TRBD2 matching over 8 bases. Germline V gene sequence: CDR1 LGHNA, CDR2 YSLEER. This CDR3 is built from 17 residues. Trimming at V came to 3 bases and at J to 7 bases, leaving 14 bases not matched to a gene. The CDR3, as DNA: TGCGCCAGCAGCCACGAGATGGGCGGGGGGATGGGGAATGAGCAGTTCTTC. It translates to CASSHEMGGGMGNEQFF.

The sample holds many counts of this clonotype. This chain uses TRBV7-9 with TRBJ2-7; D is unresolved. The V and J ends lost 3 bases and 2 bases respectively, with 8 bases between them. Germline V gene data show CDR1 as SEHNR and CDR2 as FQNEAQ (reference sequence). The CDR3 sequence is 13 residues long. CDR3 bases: TGTGCCAGCAGCTTCCCTTCAGCCTACGAGCAGTACTTC. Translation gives CASSFPSAYEQYF.

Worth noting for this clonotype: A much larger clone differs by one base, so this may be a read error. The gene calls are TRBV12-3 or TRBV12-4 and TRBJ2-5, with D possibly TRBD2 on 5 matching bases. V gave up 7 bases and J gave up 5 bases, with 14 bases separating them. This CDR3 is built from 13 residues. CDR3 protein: CASILGVGETQYF. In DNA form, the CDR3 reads TGTGCCAGCATACTAGGAGTAGGGGAGACCCAGTACTTC.